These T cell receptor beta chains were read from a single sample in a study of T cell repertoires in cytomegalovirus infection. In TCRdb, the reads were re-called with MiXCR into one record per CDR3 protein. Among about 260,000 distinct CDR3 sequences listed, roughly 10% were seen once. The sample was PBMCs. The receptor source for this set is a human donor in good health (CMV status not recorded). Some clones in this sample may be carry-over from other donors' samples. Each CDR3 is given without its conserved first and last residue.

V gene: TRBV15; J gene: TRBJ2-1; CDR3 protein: ATRGQNYNEQF
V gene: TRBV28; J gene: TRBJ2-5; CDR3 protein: ASSLWLPKTQY
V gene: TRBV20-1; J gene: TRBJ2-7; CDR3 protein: SARVVHEQY
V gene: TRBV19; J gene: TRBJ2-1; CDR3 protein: ASSALSSRYNEQF
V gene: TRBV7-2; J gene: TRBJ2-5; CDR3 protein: ASSLSIVRQETQY
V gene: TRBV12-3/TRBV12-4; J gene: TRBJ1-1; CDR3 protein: ASSFGVVGTEAF
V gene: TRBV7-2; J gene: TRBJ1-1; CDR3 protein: ASSGGTLMNTEAF
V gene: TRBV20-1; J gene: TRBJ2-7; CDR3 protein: SARYRGGSEIPY
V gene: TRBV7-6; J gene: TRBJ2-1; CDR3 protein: ASSLDPTGNEQF
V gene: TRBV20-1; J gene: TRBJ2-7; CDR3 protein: SARGASSYEQY
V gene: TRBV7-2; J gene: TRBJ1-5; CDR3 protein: VSSLEGTSNQPQH
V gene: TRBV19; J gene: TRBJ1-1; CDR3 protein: ASSIRSGYVNTEAF
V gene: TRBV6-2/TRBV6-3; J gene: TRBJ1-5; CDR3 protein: ASSYGGQPQH
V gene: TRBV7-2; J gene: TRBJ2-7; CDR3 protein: ASSLGSGGLSYEQY
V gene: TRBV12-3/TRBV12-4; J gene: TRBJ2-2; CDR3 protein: ATKNGGSDTGELF
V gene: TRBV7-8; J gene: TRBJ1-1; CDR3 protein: ASSPPRENTEAF
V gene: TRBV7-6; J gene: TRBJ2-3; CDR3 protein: ASSIGLGEADTQY
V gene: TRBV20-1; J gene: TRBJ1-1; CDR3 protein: SARGNRVTEAF
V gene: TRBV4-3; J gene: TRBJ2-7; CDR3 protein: ASSQEETGGFYEQY